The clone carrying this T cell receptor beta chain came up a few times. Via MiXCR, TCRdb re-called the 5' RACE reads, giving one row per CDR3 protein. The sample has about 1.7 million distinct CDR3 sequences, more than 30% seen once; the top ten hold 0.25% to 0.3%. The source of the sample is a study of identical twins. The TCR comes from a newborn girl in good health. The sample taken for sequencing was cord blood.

The CDR3 DNA is TGTGCCATCAGGGCAGGGGGCGCGAATGAAAAACTGTTTTTT. Its translation: CAIRAGGANEKLFF. The V and J genes are TRBV10-3 and TRBJ1-4, with 8 bases aligning to TRBD1. V lost 6 bases, J lost 5 bases, and 5 bases stayed unmatched. CDR3 length: 14 amino acids. The germline CDR1 and CDR2 sequences are ENHRY and SYGVKD.